These 4 T cell receptor beta chains came from one sample sequenced in a study of cytomegalovirus exposure and HLA in healthy donors. TCRdb keeps only in-frame clones here, not all; method: immunoSEQ multiplex PCR. This sample yields tens of thousands of clones, of which approximately 94% are seen a single time; about 1.1% belongs to the top ten. Specimen: PBMCs. The receptors were gathered from a woman aged 25 to 39 in good health and CMV-seropositive.

The chain employs TRBV5-4 and TRBJ1-2, with D uncertain. The germline gives CDR1 SGHNT, CDR2 YYREEE (reference sequence). V was pared by 0 bases and J by 4 bases, with 13 bases between. The CDR3 is made up of 15 amino acids. The CDR3 DNA reads as TGTGCCAGCAGCTTGGTTGGAGGGCGAATCTATGGCTACACCTTC. Amino acid sequence: CASSLVGGRIYGYTF.

This chain connects TRBV10-1 to TRBJ1-1; 8 positions match TRBD1. Germline lookup yields CDR1 WNHNN and CDR2 SYGVQD (reference sequence). The CDR3 extends over 15 amino acids. V was clipped by 3 bases and J by 5 bases; unmatched bases: 8. The CDR3 loop reads CASSELPGGLTEAFF. In DNA, the CDR3 is TGCGCCAGCAGTGAACTACCAGGGGGCTTAACTGAAGCTTTCTTT.

The chain employs TRBV19 and TRBJ1-1, with D unresolved. There are 13 residues in the CDR3. V lost 4 bases and J 3 bases, leaving 9 bases between the germline ends. Germline V gene sequence: CDR1 LNHDA, CDR2 SQIVND (reference sequence). CDR3 protein: CASSTRRDTEAFF. The CDR3 region has the DNA TGTGCCAGTAGTACCCGTCGGGACACTGAAGCTTTCTTT.

The chain recombines TRBV7-2 with TRBJ2-3, with D possibly TRBD1 on 5 matching bases. The CDR3 spans 12 residues. Germline CDR1 reads SGHTA; CDR2 reads FQGNSA. V shed 2 bases and J shed 5 bases, with 5 bases lying between them. The DNA for the CDR3 is TGTGCCAGCAGCTTACAGGGAGATACGCAGTATTTT. Its translation is CASSLQGDTQYF. The whole variable domain, filled in from reference TRBV7-2 and TRBJ2-3, reads GAGVSQSPSNKVTEKGKDVELRCDPISGHTALYWYRQSLGQGLEFLIYFQGNSAPDKSGLPSDRFSAERTGGSVSTLTIQRTQQEDSAVYLCASSLQGDTQYFGPGTRLTVL.